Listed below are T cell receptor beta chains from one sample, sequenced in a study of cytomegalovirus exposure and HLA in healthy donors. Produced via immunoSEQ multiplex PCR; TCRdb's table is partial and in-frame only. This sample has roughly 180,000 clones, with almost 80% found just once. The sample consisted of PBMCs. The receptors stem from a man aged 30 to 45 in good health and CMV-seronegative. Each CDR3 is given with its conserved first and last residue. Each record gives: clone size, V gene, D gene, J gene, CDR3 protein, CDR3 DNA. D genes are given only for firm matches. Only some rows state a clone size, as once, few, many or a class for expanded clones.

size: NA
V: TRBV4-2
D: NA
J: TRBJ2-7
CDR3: CASSPSSYEQYF
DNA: TGTGCCAGCAGCCCGAGCTCCTACGAGCAGTACTTC

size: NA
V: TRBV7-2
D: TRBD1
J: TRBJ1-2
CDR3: CASSLTGTGAYGYTF
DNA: TGTGCCAGCAGCCTAACCGGGACAGGGGCCTATGGCTACACCTTC

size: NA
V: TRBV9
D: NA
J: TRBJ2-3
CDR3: CASSVGARANTDTQYF
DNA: TGTGCCAGCAGCGTAGGGGCGCGGGCAAACACAGATACGCAGTATTTT

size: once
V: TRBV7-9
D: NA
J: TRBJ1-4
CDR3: CASSPQRGSGEKLFF
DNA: TGTGCCAGCAGCCCCCAGAGGGGGAGTGGTGAAAAACTGTTTTTT

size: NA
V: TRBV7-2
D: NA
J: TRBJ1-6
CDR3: CASSLVDTSSPLHF
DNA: TGTGCCAGCAGCTTAGTCGACACGTCATCACCCCTCCACTTT

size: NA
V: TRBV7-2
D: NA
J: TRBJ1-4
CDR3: CASSREGRTNEKLFF
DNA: TGTGCCAGCAGTCGAGAGGGGAGGACTAATGAAAAACTGTTTTTT

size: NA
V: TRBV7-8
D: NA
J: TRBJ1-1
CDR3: CASSLERITEAFF
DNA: TGTGCCAGCAGCTTGGAGAGGATCACTGAAGCTTTCTTT

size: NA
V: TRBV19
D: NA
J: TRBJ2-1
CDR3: CASSIMSYNEQFF
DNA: TGTGCCAGTAGTATTATGTCCTACAATGAGCAGTTCTTC

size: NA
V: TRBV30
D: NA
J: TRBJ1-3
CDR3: CAWSSAERGTIYF
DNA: TGTGCCTGGAGTTCCGCAGAACGCGGCACCATATATTTT

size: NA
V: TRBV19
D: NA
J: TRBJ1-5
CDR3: CASSIRGAGGNQPQHF
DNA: TGTGCCAGTAGTATTCGGGGCGCAGGGGGCAATCAGCCCCAGCATTTT

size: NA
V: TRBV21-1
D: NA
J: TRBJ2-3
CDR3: CASSKDWKTAQADTQYF
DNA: TGTGCCAGCAGCAAAGACTGGAAGACAGCCCAGGCGGATACGCAGTATTTT

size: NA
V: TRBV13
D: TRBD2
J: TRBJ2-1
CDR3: CASSLVGGGYNEQFF
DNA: TGTGCCAGCAGCTTAGTCGGGGGAGGGTACAATGAGCAGTTCTTC

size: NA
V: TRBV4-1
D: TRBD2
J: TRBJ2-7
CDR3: CASSPTSGSSYEQYF
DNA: TGCGCCAGCAGTCCGACTAGCGGAAGCTCCTACGAGCAGTACTTC

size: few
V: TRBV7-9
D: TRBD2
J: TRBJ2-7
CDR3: CASSTPGLAVYEQYF
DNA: TGTGCCAGCAGCACTCCGGGACTAGCGGTCTACGAGCAGTACTTC

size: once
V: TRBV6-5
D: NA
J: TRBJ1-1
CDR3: CASSLGEKAFF
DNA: TGTGCCAGCAGTTTGGGCGAAAAAGCTTTCTTT

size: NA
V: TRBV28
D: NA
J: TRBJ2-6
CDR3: CASSPPGANVLTF
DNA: TGTGCCAGCAGTCCCCCAGGGGCCAACGTCCTGACTTTC

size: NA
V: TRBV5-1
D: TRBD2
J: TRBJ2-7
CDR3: CASSLEASGPYEQYF
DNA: TGCGCCAGCAGCTTGGAGGCTAGCGGACCCTACGAGCAGTACTTC

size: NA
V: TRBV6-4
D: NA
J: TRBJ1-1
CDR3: CASREIGTLEAFF
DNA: TGTGCCAGCAGGGAAATCGGGACACTAGAAGCTTTCTTT

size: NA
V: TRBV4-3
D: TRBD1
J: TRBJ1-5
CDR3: CASSQERRQGVSNQPQHF
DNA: TGCGCCAGCAGCCAGGAACGTAGACAGGGGGTTAGCAATCAGCCCCAGCATTTT

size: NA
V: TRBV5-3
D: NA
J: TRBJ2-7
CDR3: CARSSLNRVYEQYF
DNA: TGTGCCAGAAGCTCACTGAACAGGGTCTACGAGCAGTACTTC

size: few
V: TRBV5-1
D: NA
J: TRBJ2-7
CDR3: CASSPGGYEQYF
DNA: TGCGCCAGCAGCCCCGGGGGCTACGAGCAGTACTTC

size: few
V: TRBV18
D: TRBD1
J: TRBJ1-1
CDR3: CASSPGQGRNTEAFF
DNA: TGTGCCAGCTCACCGGGACAGGGAAGGAACACTGAAGCTTTCTTT

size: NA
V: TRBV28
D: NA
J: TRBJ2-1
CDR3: CATTGKLNEQFF
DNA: TGTGCCACAACAGGGAAACTCAATGAGCAGTTCTTC

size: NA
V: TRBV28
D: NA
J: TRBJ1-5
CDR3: CASSLSSGQGNFGQPQHF
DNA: TGTGCCAGCAGTTTATCGTCAGGGCAGGGTAATTTCGGTCAGCCCCAGCATTTT

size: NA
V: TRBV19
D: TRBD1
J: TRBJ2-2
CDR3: CASSIPGGLYTGELFF
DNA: TGTGCCAGTAGTATTCCAGGGGGCCTTTACACCGGGGAGCTGTTTTTT

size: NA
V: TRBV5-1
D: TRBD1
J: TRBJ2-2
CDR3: CASSWATGGATGELFF
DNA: TGCGCCAGCAGCTGGGCTACAGGGGGCGCTACCGGGGAGCTGTTTTTT

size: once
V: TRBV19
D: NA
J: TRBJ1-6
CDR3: CAGTWRGSPLHF
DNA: TGTGCCGGGACCTGGAGGGGTTCACCCCTCCACTTT

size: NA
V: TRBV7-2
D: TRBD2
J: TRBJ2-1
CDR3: CASSLDAAGGREQFF
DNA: TGTGCCAGCAGCTTAGACGCAGCGGGGGGGCGAGAGCAGTTCTTC

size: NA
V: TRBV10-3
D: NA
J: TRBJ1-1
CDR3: CAISESAQNTEAFF
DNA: TGTGCCATCAGTGAGAGTGCGCAGAACACTGAAGCTTTCTTT

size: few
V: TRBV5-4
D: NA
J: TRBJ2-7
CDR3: CASSSPQYEQYF
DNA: TGTGCCAGCAGCTCACCTCAATACGAGCAGTACTTC

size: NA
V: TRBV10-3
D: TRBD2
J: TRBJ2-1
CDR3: CAISEYLAGDSYNEQFF
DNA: TGTGCCATCAGTGAGTATCTAGCGGGAGACTCCTACAATGAGCAGTTCTTC

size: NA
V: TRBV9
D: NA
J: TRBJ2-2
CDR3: CASSVRESAGELFF
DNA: TGTGCCAGCAGCGTCAGGGAATCGGCCGGGGAGCTGTTTTTT